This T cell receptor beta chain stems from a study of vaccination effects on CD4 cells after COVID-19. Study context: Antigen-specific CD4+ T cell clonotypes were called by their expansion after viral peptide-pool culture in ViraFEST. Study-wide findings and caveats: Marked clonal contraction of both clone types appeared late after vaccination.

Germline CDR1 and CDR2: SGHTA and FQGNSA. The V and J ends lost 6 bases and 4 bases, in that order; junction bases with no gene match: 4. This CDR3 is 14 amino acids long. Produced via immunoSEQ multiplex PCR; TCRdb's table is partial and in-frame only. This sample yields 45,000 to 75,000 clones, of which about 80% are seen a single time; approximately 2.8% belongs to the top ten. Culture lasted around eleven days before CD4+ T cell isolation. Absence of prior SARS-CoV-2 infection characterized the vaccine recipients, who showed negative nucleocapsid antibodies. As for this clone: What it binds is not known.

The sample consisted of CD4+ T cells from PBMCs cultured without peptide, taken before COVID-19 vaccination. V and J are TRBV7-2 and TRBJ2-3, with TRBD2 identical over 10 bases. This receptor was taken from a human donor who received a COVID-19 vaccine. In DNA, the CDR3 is TGTGCCAGCAGATCTAGCGGGGGTGCAGATACGCAGTATTTT. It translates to CASRSSGGADTQYF.